The clone carrying this T cell receptor (beta chain) was seen a handful of times. The data were obtained in a study of blood T cell repertoires in COVID-19. Study-level background: The United States, Italy and Spain were the sources of the acute and convalescent COVID-19 samples.

Original processing notes: Using reference gene primer amplification, nucleated cell counts were estimated. Clones were read by immunoSEQ multiplex PCR, and TCRdb kept only the in-frame ones, dropping some. Clonal size and the V and J genes are those of that table, whereas D and trimming came from the DNA. The sample lists roughly 100,000 clones; approximately 85% were seen once. CDR1 is SNHLY and CDR2 is FYNNEI in the germline V gene. The CDR3 totals 12 residues. Trimming shortened V by 3 bases and J by 4 bases, and 6 bases separated the two germline ends. This clonotype was sampled from a woman older than 75 with active or convalescent COVID-19. Material: peripheral blood. The chain has TRBV2 and TRBJ1-2; D is uncertain. DNA of the CDR3: TGTGCCAGCAGTGATTCCAGCTATGGCTACACCTTC. This codes for CASSDSSYGYTF.